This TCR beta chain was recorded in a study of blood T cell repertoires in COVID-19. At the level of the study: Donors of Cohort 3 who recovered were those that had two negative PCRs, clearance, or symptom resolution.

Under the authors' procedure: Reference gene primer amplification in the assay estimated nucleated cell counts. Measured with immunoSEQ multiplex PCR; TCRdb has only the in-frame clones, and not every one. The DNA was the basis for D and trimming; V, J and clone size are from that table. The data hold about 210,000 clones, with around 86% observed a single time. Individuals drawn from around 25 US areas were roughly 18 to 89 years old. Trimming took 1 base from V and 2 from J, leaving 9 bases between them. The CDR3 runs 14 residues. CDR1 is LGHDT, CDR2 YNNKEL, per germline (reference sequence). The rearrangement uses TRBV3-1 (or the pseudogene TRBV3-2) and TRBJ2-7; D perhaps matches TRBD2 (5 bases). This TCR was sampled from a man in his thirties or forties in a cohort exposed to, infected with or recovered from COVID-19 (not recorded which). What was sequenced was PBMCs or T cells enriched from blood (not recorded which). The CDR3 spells CASSQGEGAYEQYF. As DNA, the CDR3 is TGTGCCAGCAGCCAAGGAGAGGGAGCCTACGAGCAGTACTTC.